This note documents a single TCR beta chain sequence. Its antigen is as yet unknown. This specimen comes from a study of blood T cells in healthy people across ages. Whole-study findings and limits: Since the PBMCs were unsorted, naive and antigen-experienced cells could not be conclusively compared. Roughly linear declines in TCR beta diversity per million T cells occurred with age.

The CDR3 consists of 14 residues. CDR1 is SGHTA and CDR2 is FQGNSA in the germline V gene. Trimming pared 1 base from V and 4 bases from J, leaving 9 bases between. Combining a sample-barcoded 5' primer with a J-beta primer mix, a second PCR ran for roughly 6 to 11 cycles. Each sample yielded at least 3 million CDR3-containing paired-end reads. Using its own MiXCR run on the 5' RACE reads, TCRdb lists one record per CDR3 protein. The sample records about 1 million distinct CDR3 sequences, around 43% being singletons. In each sample, at least 6.5 million PBMCs were isolated. The TCR originated in an older woman in good health. The sequenced sample was blood. The chain uses TRBV7-2 and TRBJ2-3; D remains ambiguous. CDR3 loop: CASSLGLPPDTQYF. The CDR3 DNA sequence: TGTGCCAGCAGCTTAGGGTTACCCCCAGATACGCAGTATTTT.